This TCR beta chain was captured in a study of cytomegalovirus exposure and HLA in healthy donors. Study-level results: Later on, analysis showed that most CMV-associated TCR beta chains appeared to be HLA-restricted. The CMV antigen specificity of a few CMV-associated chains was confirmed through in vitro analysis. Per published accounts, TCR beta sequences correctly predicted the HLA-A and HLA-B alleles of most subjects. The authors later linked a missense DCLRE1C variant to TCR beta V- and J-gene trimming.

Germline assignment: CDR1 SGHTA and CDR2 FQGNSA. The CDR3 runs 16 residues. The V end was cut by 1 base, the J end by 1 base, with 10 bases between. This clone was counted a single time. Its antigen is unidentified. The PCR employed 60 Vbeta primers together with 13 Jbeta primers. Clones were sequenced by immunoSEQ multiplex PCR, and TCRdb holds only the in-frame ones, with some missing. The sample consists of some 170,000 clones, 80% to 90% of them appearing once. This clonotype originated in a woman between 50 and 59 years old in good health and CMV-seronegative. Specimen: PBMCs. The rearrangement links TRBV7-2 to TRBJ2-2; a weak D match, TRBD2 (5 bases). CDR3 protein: CASSLVPSGNTGELFF. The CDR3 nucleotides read TGTGCCAGCAGCTTAGTCCCCAGCGGGAACACCGGGGAGCTGTTTTTT.